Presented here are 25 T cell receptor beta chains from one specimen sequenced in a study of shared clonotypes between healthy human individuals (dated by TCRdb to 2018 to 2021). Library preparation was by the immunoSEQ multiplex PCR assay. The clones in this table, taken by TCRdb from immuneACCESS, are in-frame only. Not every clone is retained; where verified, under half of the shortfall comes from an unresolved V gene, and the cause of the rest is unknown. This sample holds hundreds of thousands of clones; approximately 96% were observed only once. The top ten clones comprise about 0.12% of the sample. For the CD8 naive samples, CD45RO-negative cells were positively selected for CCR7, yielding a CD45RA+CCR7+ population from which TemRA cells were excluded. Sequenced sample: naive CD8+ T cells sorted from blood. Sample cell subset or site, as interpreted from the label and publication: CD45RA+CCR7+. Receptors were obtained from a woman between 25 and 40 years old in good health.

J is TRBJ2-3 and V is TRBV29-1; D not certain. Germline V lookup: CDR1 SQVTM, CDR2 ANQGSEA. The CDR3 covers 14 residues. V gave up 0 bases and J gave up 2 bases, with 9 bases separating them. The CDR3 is CSVEDLDNTDTQYF. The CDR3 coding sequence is TGCAGCGTTGAAGATCTCGATAACACAGATACGCAGTATTTT.

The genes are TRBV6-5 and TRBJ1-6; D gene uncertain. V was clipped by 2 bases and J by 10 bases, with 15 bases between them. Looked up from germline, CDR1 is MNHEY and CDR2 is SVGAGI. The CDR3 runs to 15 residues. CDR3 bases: TGTGCCAGCAGTTACGGTGGGGTGGGTGGATCACCCCTCCACTTT. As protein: CASSYGGVGGSPLHF.

DNA of the CDR3: TGCGCCAGCAGCCAAGCTTCATATACCGGGGAGCTGTTTTTT. This sequence encodes CASSQASYTGELFF. The chain links TRBV4-1 to TRBJ2-2, with D unresolved. The germline V gene encodes CDR1 MGHRA and CDR2 YSYEKL. V lost 1 base and J 5 bases, leaving 8 bases between the germline ends. This CDR3 is built from 14 residues.

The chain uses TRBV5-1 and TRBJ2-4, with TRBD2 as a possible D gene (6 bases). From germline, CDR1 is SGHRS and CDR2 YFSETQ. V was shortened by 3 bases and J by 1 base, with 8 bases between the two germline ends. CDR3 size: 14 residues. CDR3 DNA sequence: TGCGCCAGCAGCTACGGAGGGGCCAAAAACATTCAGTACTTC. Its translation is CASSYGGAKNIQYF. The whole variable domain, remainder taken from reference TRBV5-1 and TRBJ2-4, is KAGVTQTPRYLIKTRGQQVTLSCSPISGHRSVSWYQQTPGQGLQFLFEYFSETQRNKGNFPGRFSGRQFSNSRSEMNVSTLELGDSALYLCASSYGGAKNIQYFGAGTRLSVL.

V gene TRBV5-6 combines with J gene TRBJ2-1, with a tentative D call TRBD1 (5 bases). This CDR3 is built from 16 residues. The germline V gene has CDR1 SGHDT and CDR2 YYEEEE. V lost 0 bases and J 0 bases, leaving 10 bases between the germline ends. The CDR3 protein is CASSLGQGRSYNEQFF. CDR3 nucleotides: TGTGCCAGCAGCTTGGGCCAGGGTCGCTCCTACAATGAGCAGTTCTTC.

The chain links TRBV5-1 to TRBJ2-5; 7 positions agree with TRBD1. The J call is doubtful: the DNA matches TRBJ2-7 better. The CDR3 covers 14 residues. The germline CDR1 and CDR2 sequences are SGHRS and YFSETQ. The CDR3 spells CASSLQGSSYEQYF. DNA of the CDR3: TGCGCCAGCAGCTTACAGGGGTCCTCCTACGAGCAGTACTTC.

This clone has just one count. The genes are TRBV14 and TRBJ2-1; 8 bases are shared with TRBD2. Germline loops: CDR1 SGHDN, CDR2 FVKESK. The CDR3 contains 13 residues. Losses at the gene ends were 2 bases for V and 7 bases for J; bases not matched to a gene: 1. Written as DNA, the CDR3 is TGTGCCAGCAGCCAACTAGCGGGTAATGAGCAGTTCTTC. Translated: CASSQLAGNEQFF.

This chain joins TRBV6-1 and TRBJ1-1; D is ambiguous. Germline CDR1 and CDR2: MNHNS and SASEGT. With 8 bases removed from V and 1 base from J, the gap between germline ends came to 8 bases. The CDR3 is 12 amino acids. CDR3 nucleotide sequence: TGTGCCAGCGGTAATTCGAACACTGAAGCTTTCTTT. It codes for CASGNSNTEAFF.

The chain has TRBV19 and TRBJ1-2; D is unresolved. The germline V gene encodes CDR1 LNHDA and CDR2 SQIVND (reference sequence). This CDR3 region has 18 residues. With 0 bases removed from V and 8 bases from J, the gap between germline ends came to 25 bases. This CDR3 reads CASSIDPSVDRQEWGYTF. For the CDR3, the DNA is TGTGCCAGTAGTATAGATCCATCCGTGGACCGTCAAGAATGGGGCTACACCTTC.

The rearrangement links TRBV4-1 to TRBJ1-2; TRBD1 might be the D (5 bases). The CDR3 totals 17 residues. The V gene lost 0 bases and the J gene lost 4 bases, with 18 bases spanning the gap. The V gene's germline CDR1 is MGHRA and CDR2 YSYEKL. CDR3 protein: CASSQDAPDSLPYGYTF. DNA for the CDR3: TGCGCCAGCAGCCAAGATGCCCCAGACAGTTTACCCTATGGCTACACCTTC.

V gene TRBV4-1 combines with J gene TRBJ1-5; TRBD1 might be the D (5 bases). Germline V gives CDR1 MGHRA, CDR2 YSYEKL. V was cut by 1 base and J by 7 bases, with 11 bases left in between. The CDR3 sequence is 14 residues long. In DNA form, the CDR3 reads TGCGCCAGCAGCCAAGGGGACCTTGGACAGCCCCAGCATTTT. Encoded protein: CASSQGDLGQPQHF.

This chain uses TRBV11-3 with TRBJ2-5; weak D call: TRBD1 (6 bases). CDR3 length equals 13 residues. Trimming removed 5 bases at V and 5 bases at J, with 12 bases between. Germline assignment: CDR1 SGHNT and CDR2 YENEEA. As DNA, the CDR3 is TGTGCCAGCAGCCCGGGACACGGGGAGACCCAGTACTTC. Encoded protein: CASSPGHGETQYF.

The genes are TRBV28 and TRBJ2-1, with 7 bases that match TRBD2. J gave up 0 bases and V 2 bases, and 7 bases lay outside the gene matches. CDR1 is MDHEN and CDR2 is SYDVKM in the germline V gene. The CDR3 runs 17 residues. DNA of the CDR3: TGTGCCAGCAGTTTACTCGGGGAGGGGAGCTCCTACAATGAGCAGTTCTTC. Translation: CASSLLGEGSSYNEQFF.

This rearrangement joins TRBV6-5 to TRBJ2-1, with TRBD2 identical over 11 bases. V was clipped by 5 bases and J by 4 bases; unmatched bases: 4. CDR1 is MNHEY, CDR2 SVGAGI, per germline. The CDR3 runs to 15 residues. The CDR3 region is CASSRTSGSYNEQFF. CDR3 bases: TGTGCCAGCAGTCGAACTAGCGGGAGTTACAATGAGCAGTTCTTC.

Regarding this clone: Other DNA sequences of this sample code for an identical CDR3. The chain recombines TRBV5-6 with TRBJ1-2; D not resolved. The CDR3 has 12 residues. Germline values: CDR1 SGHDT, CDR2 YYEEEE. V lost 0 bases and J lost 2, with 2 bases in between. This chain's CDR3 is CASSLGNYGYTF. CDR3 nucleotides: TGTGCCAGCAGCTTGGGAAACTATGGCTACACCTTC.

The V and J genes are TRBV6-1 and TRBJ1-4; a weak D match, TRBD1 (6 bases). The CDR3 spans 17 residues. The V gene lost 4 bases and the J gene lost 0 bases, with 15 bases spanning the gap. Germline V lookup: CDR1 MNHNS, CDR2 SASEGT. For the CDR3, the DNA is TGTGCCAGCAGTGCTCCGACAGGCCCAACAACTAATGAAAAACTGTTTTTT. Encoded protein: CASSAPTGPTTNEKLFF.

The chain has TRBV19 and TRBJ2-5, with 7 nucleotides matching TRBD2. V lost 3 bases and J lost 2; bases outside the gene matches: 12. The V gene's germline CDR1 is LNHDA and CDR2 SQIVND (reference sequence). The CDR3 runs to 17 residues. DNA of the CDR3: TGTGCCAGTAGTATGGGGTACACTAGCGTGCGGCAAGAGACCCAGTACTTC. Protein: CASSMGYTSVRQETQYF.

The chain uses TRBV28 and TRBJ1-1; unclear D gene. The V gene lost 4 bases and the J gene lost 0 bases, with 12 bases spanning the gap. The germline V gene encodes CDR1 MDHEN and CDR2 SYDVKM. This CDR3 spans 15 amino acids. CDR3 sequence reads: CASSSSFLMNTEAFF. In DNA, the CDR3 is TGTGCCAGCAGTTCTTCTTTTCTTATGAACACTGAAGCTTTCTTT.

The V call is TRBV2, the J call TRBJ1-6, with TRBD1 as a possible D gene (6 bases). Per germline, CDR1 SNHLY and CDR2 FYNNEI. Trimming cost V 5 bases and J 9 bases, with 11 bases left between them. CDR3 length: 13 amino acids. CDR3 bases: TGTGCCAGCAGTCCCGGACAGACTTCACCCCTCCACTTT. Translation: CASSPGQTSPLHF. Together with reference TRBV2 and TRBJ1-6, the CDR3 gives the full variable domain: EPEVTQTPSHQVTQMGQEVILRCVPISNHLYFYWYRQILGQKVEFLVSFYNNEISEKSEIFDDQFSVERPDGSNFTLKIRSTKLEDSAMYFCASSPGQTSPLHFGNGTRLTVT.

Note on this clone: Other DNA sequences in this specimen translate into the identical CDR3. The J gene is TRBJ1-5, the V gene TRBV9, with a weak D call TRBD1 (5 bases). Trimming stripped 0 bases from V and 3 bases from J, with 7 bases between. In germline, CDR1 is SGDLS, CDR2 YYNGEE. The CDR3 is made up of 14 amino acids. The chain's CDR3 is CASSVGGYNQPQHF. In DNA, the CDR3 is TGTGCCAGCAGCGTAGGGGGGTACAATCAGCCCCAGCATTTT.

DNA for the CDR3: TGTGCCAGCAGTTCCACAGGGTTAGGCACTGAAGCTTTCTTT. Translation: CASSSTGLGTEAFF. The chain employs TRBV6-6 and TRBJ1-1; tentative D call: TRBD1 (6 bases). Per germline, CDR1 MNHNY and CDR2 SVGAGI (reference sequence). CDR3 length: 14 residues. V shed 4 bases and J shed 4 bases, with 13 bases lying between them.

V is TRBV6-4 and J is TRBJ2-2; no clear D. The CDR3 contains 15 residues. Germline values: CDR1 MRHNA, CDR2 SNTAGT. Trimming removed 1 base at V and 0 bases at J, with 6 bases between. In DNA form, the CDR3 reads TGTGCCAGCAGTGACTGGCGACCGAACACCGGGGAGCTGTTTTTT. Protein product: CASSDWRPNTGELFF.

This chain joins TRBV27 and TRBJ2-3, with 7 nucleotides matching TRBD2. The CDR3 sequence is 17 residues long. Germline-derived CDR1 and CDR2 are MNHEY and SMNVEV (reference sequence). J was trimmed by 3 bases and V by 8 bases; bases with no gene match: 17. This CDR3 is CASRLGAGTIATDTQYF. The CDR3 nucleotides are TGTGCCAGCCGACTTGGCGCCGGGACTATTGCGACAGATACGCAGTATTTT.

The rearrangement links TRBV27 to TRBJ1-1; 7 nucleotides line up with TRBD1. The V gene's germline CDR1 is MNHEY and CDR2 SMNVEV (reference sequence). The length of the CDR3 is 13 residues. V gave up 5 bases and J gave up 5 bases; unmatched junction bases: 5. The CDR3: CASSQQGNTEAFF. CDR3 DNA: TGTGCCAGCAGTCAACAGGGGAATACTGAAGCTTTCTTT.

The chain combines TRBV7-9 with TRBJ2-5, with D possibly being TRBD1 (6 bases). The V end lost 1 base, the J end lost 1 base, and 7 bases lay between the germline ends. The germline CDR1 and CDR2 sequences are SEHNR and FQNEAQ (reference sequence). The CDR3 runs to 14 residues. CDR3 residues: CASSLGGPQETQYF. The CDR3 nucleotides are TGTGCCAGCAGCTTAGGGGGGCCCCAAGAGACCCAGTACTTC.